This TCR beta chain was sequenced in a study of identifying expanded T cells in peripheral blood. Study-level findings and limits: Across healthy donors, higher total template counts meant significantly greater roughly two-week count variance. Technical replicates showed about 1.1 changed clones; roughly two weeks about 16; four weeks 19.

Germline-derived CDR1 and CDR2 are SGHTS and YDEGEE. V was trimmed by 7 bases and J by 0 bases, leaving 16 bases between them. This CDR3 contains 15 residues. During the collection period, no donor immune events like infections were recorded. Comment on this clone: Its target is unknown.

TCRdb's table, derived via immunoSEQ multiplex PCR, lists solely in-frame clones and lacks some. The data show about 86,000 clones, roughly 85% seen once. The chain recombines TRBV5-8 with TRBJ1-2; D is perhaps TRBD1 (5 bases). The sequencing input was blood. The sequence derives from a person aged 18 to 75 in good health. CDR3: CASAFSGGSNYGYTF. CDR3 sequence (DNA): TGTGCCAGCGCCTTCTCCGGGGGATCTAACTATGGCTACACCTTC.